Described below is a single T cell receptor beta chain sequence and its context. Germline CDR1 is SGHTA and CDR2 is FQGNSA. V was shortened by 4 bases and J by 6 bases, with 15 bases between the two germline ends. This CDR3 is 14 amino acids long. This entry is derived from a study of blood T cell repertoires in COVID-19. The repertoire was sequenced with immunoSEQ multiplex PCR; TCRdb's copy has only in-frame clones and lacks some. The table shows 150,000 to 200,000 clones, with roughly 85% occurring only once. The TCR comes from an elderly woman with active or convalescent COVID-19. The rearrangement links TRBV7-2 to TRBJ1-1, with D possibly being TRBD1 (6 bases). The sample consisted of peripheral blood. The CDR3: CASSSLRGGPEAFF. The CDR3 bases are TGTGCCAGCAGCTCCCTAAGGGGGGGACCTGAAGCTTTCTTT.